The 21 T cell receptor beta chains below all came from one sample that was sequenced in a study of blood T cell repertoires in COVID-19. Profiled with immunoSEQ multiplex PCR; TCRdb holds only in-frame clones, not every one. The data hold tens of thousands of clones, with roughly 84% observed a single time. The sequenced sample consisted of peripheral blood. The receptors here all came from a human donor in a cohort sampled during active COVID-19.

This clone was recorded once. The rearrangement joins TRBV6-6 to TRBJ2-2; 9 bases line up with TRBD2. The CDR3 totals 16 residues. Germline assignment: CDR1 MNHNY and CDR2 SVGAGI (reference sequence). V lost 5 bases and J lost 3; bases outside the gene matches: 7. CDR3 DNA: TGTGCCAGCAGTCCTAGGGGACTAGCCGACACCGGGGAGCTGTTTTTT. It encodes CASSPRGLADTGELFF.

CDR3: CASSDIRDCTYEQYF. The DNA of the CDR3 is TGTGCCAGCAGTGACATCCGGGACTGCACCTACGAGCAGTACTTC. The chain joins TRBV6-4 to TRBJ2-7; possibly TRBD2 for D (6 bases). V gave up 2 bases and J gave up 2 bases, with 13 bases separating them. The CDR3 is 15 amino acids. The germline V gene has CDR1 MRHNA and CDR2 SNTAGT.

This chain joins TRBV19 and TRBJ2-4; possible D gene TRBD2, 5 bases. The CDR3 consists of 18 residues. Germline CDR1 is LNHDA and CDR2 is SQIVND (reference sequence). V lost 1 base, J lost 0 bases, and 16 bases lay in between. The CDR3 here is CASSIARTGTLAKNIQYF. The CDR3 DNA sequence: TGTGCCAGTAGTATAGCCCGGACTGGCACTCTAGCCAAAAACATTCAGTACTTC.

This clone is labeled large. The rearrangement joins TRBV18 to TRBJ2-7, with 10 nucleotides matching TRBD2. The CDR3 contains 15 residues. Germline CDR1 is KGHSH and CDR2 is LQKENI. Trimming removed 3 bases from V and 6 bases from J; junction bases left unmatched: 8. CDR3 DNA: TGTGCCAGCTCACCGGAACTAGCGGGGTTTGCCGAGCAGTACTTC. Its translation: CASSPELAGFAEQYF.

The J gene is TRBJ2-7, the V gene TRBV6-5; TRBD1 agrees at 9 bases. This CDR3 comprises 15 residues. The V and J ends lost 5 bases and 2 bases, in that order; junction bases with no gene match: 7. Germline-derived CDR1 and CDR2 are MNHEY and SVGAGI. CDR3 coding DNA: TGTGCCAGCAGTAAGGACAGGGGTCCTGCCTACGAGCAGTACTTC. Protein: CASSKDRGPAYEQYF.

The rearrangement joins TRBV18 to TRBJ1-6; the match to TRBD1 covers 10 bases. This CDR3 region has 15 residues. The V and J ends lost 6 bases and 7 bases, in that order; junction bases with no gene match: 6. CDR1 KGHSH and CDR2 LQKENI come from the germline V gene. CDR3 in DNA: TGTGCCAGCTCCCCAGGGACAGGGGCAAATTCACCCCTCCACTTT. Its protein product is CASSPGTGANSPLHF.

The V and J genes are TRBV28 and TRBJ2-1; D is possibly TRBD2 (5 bases). Germline V gene data show CDR1 as MDHEN and CDR2 as SYDVKM. The germline V and J ends were trimmed by 6 bases and 0 bases, with 15 bases remaining between them. CDR3 length: 16 amino acids. CDR3 in DNA: TGTGCCAGCAGCCCCCGGGGTACCAGCTCCTACAATGAGCAGTTCTTC. Amino acid sequence: CASSPRGTSSYNEQFF.

This sequence joins TRBV7-9 and TRBJ1-6; TRBD1 agrees at 10 bases. The length of the CDR3 is 16 residues. Unmatched junction bases numbered 5, after V lost 3 bases and J lost 6 bases. CDR1 SEHNR and CDR2 FQNEAQ come from the germline V gene (reference sequence). The CDR3 is CASSFRDRGPNSPLHF. DNA for the CDR3: TGTGCCAGCAGCTTCCGGGACAGGGGTCCTAATTCACCCCTCCACTTT.

V gene TRBV6-4 combines with J gene TRBJ2-1, with 11 bases lining up with TRBD2. V shed 4 bases, J shed 6 bases, and the junction held 5 bases outside the gene matches. Germline loops: CDR1 MRHNA, CDR2 SNTAGT. The CDR3 extends over 15 amino acids. The DNA for the CDR3 is TGTGCCAGCAGTGTTGGACTAGCGGGTAGCAATGAGCAGTTCTTC. Protein product: CASSVGLAGSNEQFF.

The chain combines TRBV20-1 with TRBJ2-1; 10 bases match TRBD2. The CDR3 contains 14 residues. Germline values: CDR1 DFQATT, CDR2 SNEGSKA (reference sequence). The trim removed 3 bases at V and 7 bases at J, leaving 6 bases unmatched. CDR3 sequence: CSASSLAGVNEQFF. CDR3 DNA sequence: TGCAGTGCTAGTAGTCTAGCGGGGGTTAATGAGCAGTTCTTC.

The rearrangement uses TRBV19 and TRBJ2-2; unclear D gene. Germline CDR1 and CDR2: LNHDA and SQIVND (reference sequence). The CDR3 length is 15 residues. Trimming pared 5 bases from V and 8 bases from J, leaving 18 bases between. CDR3 amino acids: CASSRSTRNRGELFF. In nucleotides, the CDR3 is TGTGCCAGTAGTCGAAGTACGCGGAACCGTGGGGAGCTGTTTTTT. Looking up the rest from reference TRBV19 and TRBJ2-2 gives the full variable domain: DGGITQSPKYLFRKEGQNVTLSCEQNLNHDAMYWYRQDPGQGLRLIYYSQIVNDFQKGDIAEGYSVSREKKESFPLTVTSAQKNPTAFYLCASSRSTRNRGELFFGEGSRLTVL.

The chain links TRBV29-1 to TRBJ2-7, with a tentative D call TRBD2 (6 bases). The germline V gene encodes CDR1 SQVTM and CDR2 ANQGSEA. This CDR3 region has 13 residues. The ends were cut back, 1 base at V and 0 bases at J, with 7 bases in the middle. Written as DNA, the CDR3 is TGCAGCGTTGAAGGGGGGGACTCCTACGAGCAGTACTTC. This encodes CSVEGGDSYEQYF.

This chain uses TRBV5-6 with TRBJ2-6; TRBD2 is a possible D gene (6 bases). Between the trimmed V and J ends, which lost 2 bases and 4 bases, there was a span of 7 bases. CDR3 length: 14 residues. Per the germline V gene, CDR1 is SGHDT and CDR2 is YYEEEE. CDR3 sequence reads: CASSFREGANVLTF. Written as DNA, the CDR3 is TGTGCCAGCAGCTTCCGGGAGGGGGCCAACGTCCTGACTTTC.

This chain uses TRBV20-1 with TRBJ1-1, with a weak D call TRBD1 (6 bases). Germline-derived CDR1 and CDR2 are DFQATT and SNEGSKA (reference sequence). CDR3 size: 14 residues. Deletions cut 3 bases from V and 3 bases from J, with 14 bases between. CDR3 sequence reads: CSASRGGPDTEAFF. DNA of the CDR3: TGCAGTGCTAGTAGGGGGGGGCCGGACACTGAAGCTTTCTTT.

The CDR3 DNA reads TGCGCCAGCAGCCCTGACAGGGGGCGATCACCCCTCCACTTT. As protein: CASSPDRGRSPLHF. V is TRBV5-1 and J is TRBJ1-6; 10 positions match TRBD1. V was clipped by 4 bases and J by 10 bases; unmatched bases: 5. The CDR3 is 14 residues long. Germline V lookup: CDR1 SGHRS, CDR2 YFSETQ.

V is TRBV4-2 and J is TRBJ2-3; unclear D gene. From germline, CDR1 is LGHNA and CDR2 YNFKEQ. The CDR3 sequence is 12 residues long. V was pared by 1 base and J by 4 bases, with 3 bases between. CDR3 DNA: TGTGCCAGCAGCCAAGTATCAGATACGCAGTATTTT. It encodes CASSQVSDTQYF.

The chain employs TRBV7-8 and TRBJ2-1, with 8 bases fitting TRBD2. The length of the CDR3 is 15 residues. Per germline, CDR1 SGHVS and CDR2 FQNEAQ. The J segment lost 5 bases and the V segment lost 5 bases, leaving 8 bases of the junction unmatched. The CDR3: CASSARGGLNNEQFF. In DNA form, the CDR3 reads TGTGCCAGCAGCGCACGGGGGGGGCTAAACAATGAGCAGTTCTTC. Looking up the rest from reference TRBV7-8 and TRBJ2-1 gives the full variable domain: GAGVSQSPRYKVAKRGQDVALRCDPISGHVSLFWYQQALGQGPEFLTYFQNEAQLDKSGLPSDRFFAERPEGSVSTLKIQRTQQEDSAVYLCASSARGGLNNEQFFGPGTRLTVL.

The chain has TRBV18 and TRBJ1-4; maybe TRBD1 (5 bases). There are 13 residues in the CDR3. Germline V gene data show CDR1 as KGHSH and CDR2 as LQKENI. V dropped 6 bases and J dropped 8 bases, with 13 bases sitting between them. Written as DNA, the CDR3 is TGTGCCAGCTCCCGGGGACGGGGGGAAAAACTGTTTTTT. It translates to CASSRGRGEKLFF.

V usage is TRBV28 and J usage is TRBJ2-7; 8 bases are shared with TRBD1. CDR1 is MDHEN, CDR2 SYDVKM, per germline. The CDR3 is 15 amino acids. Losses at the gene ends were 4 bases for V and 0 bases for J; bases not matched to a gene: 5. The CDR3 DNA is TGTGCCAGCAGTTCCCCCGGGACAGGCTCCTACGAGCAGTACTTC. This encodes CASSSPGTGSYEQYF.

The rearrangement joins TRBV7-2 to TRBJ1-5, with 9 positions matching TRBD1. CDR3 length equals 15 residues. CDR1 and CDR2 from the germline V gene are SGHTA and FQGNSA. V lost 4 bases and J lost 6; bases outside the gene matches: 7. The CDR3 DNA follows: TGTGCCAGCAGCTCACAGGGGGCCGCGGCTCAGCCCCAGCATTTT. As protein: CASSSQGAAAQPQHF.

The V gene is TRBV18, the J gene TRBJ1-2; possibly TRBD1 for D (5 bases). Per germline, CDR1 KGHSH and CDR2 LQKENI. The CDR3 length is 15 residues. V lost 6 bases and J 3 bases, leaving 17 bases between the germline ends. The CDR3, as DNA: TGTGCCAGCTCCGTGGGGGGATCGCCGGACTATGGCTACACCTTC. It yields the protein CASSVGGSPDYGYTF. The whole variable domain, remainder taken from reference TRBV18 and TRBJ1-2, is NAGVMQNPRHLVRRRGQEARLRCSPMKGHSHVYWYRQLPEEGLKFMVYLQKENIIDESGMPKERFSAEFPKEGPSILRIQQVVRGDSAAYFCASSVGGSPDYGYTFGSGTRLTVV.